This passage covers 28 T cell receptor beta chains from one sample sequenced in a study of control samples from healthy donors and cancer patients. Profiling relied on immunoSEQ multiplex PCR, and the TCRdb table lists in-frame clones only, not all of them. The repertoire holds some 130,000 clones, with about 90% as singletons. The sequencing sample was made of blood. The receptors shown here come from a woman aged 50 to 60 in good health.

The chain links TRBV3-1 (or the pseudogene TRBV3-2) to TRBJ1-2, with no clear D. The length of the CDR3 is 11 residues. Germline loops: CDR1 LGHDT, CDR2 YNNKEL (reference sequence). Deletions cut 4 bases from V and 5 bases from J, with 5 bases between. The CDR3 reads CASSLWYGYTF. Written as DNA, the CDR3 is TGTGCCAGCAGCCTTTGGTATGGCTACACCTTC.

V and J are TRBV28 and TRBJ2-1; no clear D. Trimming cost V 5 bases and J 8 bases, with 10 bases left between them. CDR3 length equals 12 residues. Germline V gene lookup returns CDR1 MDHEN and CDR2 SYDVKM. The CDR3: CASSPTIYEQFF. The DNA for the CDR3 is TGTGCCAGCAGTCCCACAATTTATGAGCAGTTCTTC.

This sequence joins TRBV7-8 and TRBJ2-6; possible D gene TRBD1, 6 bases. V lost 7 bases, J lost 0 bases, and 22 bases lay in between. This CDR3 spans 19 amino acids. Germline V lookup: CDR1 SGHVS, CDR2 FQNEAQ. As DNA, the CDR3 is TGTGCCAGCAATGGTGGGGTGCTGGGGGCCCACTCTGGGGCCAACGTCCTGACTTTC. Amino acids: CASNGGVLGAHSGANVLTF.

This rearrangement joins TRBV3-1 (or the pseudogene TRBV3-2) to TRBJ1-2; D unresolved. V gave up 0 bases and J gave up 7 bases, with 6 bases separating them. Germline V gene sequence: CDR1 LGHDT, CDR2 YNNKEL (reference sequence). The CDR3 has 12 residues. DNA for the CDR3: TGTGCCAGCAGCCAAGATCCAGTTGGCTACACCTTC. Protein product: CASSQDPVGYTF.

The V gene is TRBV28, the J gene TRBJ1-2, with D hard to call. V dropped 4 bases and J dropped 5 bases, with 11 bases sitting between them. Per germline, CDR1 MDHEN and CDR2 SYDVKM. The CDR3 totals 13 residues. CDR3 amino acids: CASSWTVGYGYTF. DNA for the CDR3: TGTGCCAGCAGTTGGACCGTGGGGTATGGCTACACCTTC.

CDR3 DNA: TGTGCCTGGAGTGTCTCGTACGAGCAGTACTTC. Translated, it gives CAWSVSYEQYF. The rearrangement links TRBV30 to TRBJ2-7; D remains unclear. V was clipped by 0 bases and J by 4 bases, with 4 bases between them. The germline V gene has CDR1 GTSNPN and CDR2 SVGIG (reference sequence). The CDR3 contains 11 residues.

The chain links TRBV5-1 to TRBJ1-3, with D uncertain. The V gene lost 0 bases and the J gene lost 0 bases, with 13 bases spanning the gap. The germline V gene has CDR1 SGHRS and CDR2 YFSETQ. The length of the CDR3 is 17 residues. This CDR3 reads CASSLAPVRHSGNTIYF. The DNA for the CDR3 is TGCGCCAGCAGCTTGGCCCCCGTCAGACACTCTGGAAACACCATATATTTT.

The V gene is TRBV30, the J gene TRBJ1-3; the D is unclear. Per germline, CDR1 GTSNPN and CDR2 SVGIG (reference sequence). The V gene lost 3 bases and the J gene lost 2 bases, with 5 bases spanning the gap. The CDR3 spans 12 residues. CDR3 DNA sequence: TGTGCCTGGAGCGGGACTGGAAACACCATATATTTT. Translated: CAWSGTGNTIYF.

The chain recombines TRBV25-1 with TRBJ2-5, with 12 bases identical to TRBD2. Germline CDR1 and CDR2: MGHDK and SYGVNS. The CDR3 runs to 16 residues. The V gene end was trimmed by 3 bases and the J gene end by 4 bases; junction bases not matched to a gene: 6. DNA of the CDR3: TGTGCCAGCAGTGATCAGACTAGCGGGAGTCTAGAGACCCAGTACTTC. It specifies CASSDQTSGSLETQYF.

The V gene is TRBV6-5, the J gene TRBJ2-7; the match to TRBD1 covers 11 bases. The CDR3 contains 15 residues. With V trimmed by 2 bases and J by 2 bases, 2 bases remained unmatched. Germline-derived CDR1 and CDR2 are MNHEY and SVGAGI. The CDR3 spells CASSYAGQGAYEQYF. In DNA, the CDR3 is TGTGCCAGCAGTTACGCGGGACAGGGGGCCTACGAGCAGTACTTC.

The CDR3 coding sequence is TGCGCCAGCAGCTCTGGAGAGACCCAGTACTTC. Protein: CASSSGETQYF. This chain uses TRBV5-1 with TRBJ2-5; D gene unclear. The CDR3 contains 11 residues. The ends were cut back, 3 bases at V and 4 bases at J, with 4 bases in the middle. Germline CDR1 and CDR2: SGHRS and YFSETQ.

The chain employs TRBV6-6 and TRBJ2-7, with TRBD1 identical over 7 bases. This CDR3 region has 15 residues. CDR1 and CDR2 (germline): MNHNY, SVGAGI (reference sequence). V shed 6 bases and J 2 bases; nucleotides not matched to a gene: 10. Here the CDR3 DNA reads TGTGCCAGCAGACAGGGACAGCGAAACCCCTACGAGCAGTACTTC. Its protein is CASRQGQRNPYEQYF.

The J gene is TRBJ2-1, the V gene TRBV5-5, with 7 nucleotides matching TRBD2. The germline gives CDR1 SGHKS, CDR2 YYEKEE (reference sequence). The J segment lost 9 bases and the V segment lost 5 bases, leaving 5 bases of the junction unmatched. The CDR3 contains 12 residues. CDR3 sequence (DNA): TGTGCCAGCAGTTCTGCGGGAGTTGAGCAGTTCTTC. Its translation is CASSSAGVEQFF.

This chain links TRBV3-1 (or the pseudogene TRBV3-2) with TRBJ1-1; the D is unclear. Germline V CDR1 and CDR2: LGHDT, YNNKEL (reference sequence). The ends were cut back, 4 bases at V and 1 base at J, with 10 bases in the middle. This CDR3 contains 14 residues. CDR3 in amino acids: CASSPSESNTEAFF. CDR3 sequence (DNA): TGTGCCAGCAGCCCCTCCGAGTCGAACACTGAAGCTTTCTTT.

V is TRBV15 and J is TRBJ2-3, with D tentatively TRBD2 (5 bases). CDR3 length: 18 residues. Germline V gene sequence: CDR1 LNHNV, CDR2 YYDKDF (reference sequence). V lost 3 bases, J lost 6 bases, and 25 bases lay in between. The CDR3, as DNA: TGTGCCACCAGCAGGGTTAAAATCACAGCGGAAATTGGGGATACGCAGTATTTT. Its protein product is CATSRVKITAEIGDTQYF.

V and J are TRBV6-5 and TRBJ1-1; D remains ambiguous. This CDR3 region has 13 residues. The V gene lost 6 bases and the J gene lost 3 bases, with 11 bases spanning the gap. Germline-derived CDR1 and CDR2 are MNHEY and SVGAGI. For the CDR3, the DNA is TGTGCCAGCAGGATTACAAAGGACACTGAAGCTTTCTTT. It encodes CASRITKDTEAFF.

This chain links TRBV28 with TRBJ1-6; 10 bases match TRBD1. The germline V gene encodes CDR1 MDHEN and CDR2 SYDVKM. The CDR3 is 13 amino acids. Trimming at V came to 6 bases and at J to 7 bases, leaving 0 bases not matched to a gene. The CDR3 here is CASRGQGNSPLHF. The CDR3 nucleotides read TGTGCCAGCAGGGGACAGGGGAATTCACCCCTCCACTTT.

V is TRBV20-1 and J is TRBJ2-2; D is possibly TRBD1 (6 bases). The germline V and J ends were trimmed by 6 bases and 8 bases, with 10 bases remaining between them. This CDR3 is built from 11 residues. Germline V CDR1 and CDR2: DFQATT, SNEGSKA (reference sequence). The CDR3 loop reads CSAPTGGELFF. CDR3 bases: TGCAGTGCCCCCACAGGGGGGGAGCTGTTTTTT.

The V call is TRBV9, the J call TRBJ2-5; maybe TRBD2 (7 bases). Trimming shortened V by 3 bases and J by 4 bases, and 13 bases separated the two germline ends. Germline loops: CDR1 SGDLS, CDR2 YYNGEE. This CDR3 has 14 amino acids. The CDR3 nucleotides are TGTGCCAGCAGCGCCGGGGGGCAAGGAGAGACCCAGTACTTC. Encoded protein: CASSAGGQGETQYF. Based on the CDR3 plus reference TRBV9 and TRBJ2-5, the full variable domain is DSGVTQTPKHLITATGQRVTLRCSPRSGDLSVYWYQQSLDQGLQFLIQYYNGEERAKGNILERFSAQQFPDLHSELNLSSLELGDSALYFCASSAGGQGETQYFGPGTRLLVL.

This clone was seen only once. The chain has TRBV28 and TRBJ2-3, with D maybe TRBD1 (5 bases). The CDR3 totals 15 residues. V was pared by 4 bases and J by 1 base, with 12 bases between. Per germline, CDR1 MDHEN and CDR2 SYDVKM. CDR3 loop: CASSSLRVRTDTQYF. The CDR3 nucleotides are TGTGCCAGCAGTTCCCTCAGGGTCCGCACAGATACGCAGTATTTT.

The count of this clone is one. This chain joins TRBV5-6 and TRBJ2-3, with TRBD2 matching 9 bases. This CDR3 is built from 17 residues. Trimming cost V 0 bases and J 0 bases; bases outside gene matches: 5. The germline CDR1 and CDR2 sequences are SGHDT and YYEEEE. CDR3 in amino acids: CASSLVLAGISTDTQYF. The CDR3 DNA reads TGTGCCAGCAGCTTGGTCCTAGCGGGAATAAGCACAGATACGCAGTATTTT.

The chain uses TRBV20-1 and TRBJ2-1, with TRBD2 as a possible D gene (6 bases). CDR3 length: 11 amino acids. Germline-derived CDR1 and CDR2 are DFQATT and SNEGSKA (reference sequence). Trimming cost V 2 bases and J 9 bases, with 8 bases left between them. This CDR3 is CSARRGIEQFF. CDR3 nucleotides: TGCAGTGCTAGACGGGGGATTGAGCAGTTCTTC.

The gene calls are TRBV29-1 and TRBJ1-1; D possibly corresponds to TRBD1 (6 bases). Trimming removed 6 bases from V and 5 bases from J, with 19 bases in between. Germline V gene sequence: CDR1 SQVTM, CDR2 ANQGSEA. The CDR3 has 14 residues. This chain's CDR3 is CSVTKSTGWTEAFF. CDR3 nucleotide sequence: TGCAGCGTCACAAAGTCGACAGGCTGGACTGAAGCTTTCTTT.

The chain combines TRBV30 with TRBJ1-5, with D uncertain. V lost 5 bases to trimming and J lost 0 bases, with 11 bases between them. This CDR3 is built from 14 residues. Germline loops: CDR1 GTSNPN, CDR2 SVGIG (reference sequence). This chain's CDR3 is CAWGGYYSNQPQHF. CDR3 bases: TGTGCCTGGGGTGGATATTATAGCAATCAGCCCCAGCATTTT.

The CDR3 nucleotides read TGTGCCAGCAGCTTCGACCTAGACAGGGACACTGAAGCTTTCTTT. Translating it yields CASSFDLDRDTEAFF. The V and J genes are TRBV7-2 and TRBJ1-1; TRBD1 matches 7 bases. The CDR3 has 15 residues. The J segment lost 3 bases and the V segment lost 3 bases, leaving 7 bases of the junction unmatched. Germline assignment: CDR1 SGHTA and CDR2 FQGNSA.

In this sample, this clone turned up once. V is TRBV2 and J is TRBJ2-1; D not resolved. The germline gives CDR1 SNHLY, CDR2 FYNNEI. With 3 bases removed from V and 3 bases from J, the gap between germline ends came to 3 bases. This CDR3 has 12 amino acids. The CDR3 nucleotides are TGTGCCAGCAGTGACTACTACAATGAGCAGTTCTTC. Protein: CASSDYYNEQFF.

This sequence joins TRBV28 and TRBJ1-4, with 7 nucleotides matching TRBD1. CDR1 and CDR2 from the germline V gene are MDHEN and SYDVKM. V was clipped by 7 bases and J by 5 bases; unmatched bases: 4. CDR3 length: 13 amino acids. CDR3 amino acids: CASKAGGNEKLFF. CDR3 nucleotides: TGTGCCAGCAAGGCAGGGGGAAATGAAAAACTGTTTTTT.

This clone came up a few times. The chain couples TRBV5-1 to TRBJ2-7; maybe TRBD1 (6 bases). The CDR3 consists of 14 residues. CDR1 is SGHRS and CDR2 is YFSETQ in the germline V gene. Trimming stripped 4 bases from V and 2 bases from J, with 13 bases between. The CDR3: CASSAGQRPYEQYF. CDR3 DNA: TGCGCCAGCAGCGCCGGACAGAGGCCCTACGAGCAGTACTTC.